Presented here are 29 T cell receptor beta chains from one specimen sequenced in a study of CXCR3-negative and CXCR3-positive naive CD8 T cells. The authors made the TRB cDNA libraries by 5' RACE using UMI labels. Using the 5' RACE reads, TCRdb records one entry per CDR3 protein without DNA. With about 50,000 distinct CDR3 sequences in the sample, the ten largest clones hold approximately 0.43%. The sequenced sample was naive CXCR3- CD8+ T cells from blood. As to subset: CD45RO-CCR7+CD27+CD95- naive CD8+ T cells lacking CXCR3 (TNR3-). Source of these receptors: a human donor in good health. Some clones in this sample may be carry-over from other donors' samples.

The J gene is TRBJ1-1, the V gene TRBV27; there is no DNA to check the TCRdb D call of TRBD1. The CDR3 runs 15 residues. In germline, CDR1 is MNHEY, CDR2 SMNVEV (reference sequence). Here the CDR3 reads CASSMGQTLNTEAFF.

The rearrangement uses TRBV6-2 or TRBV6-3 and TRBJ2-2. Per the germline V gene, CDR1 is MNHEY and CDR2 is SVGEGT. CDR3 length equals 11 residues. This chain's CDR3 is CASSYPGELFF.

V gene TRBV6-1 combines with J gene TRBJ2-7; TCRdb's D gene call, TRBD1, goes unchecked for lack of DNA. The V gene's germline CDR1 is MNHNS and CDR2 SASEGT. This CDR3 is built from 17 residues. The chain's CDR3 is CASSDPRQGQWPYEQYF.

The rearrangement uses TRBV24-1 and TRBJ2-7; the D gene TCRdb calls, TRBD1, cannot be checked with no DNA. CDR1 and CDR2 from the germline V gene are KGHDR and SFDVKD. This CDR3 spans 14 amino acids. CDR3 sequence: CATSESGPSYEQYF.

The chain links TRBV5-6 to TRBJ1-1; TCRdb reports TRBD1, a call that lacks DNA to check it against. Looked up from germline, CDR1 is SGHDT and CDR2 is YYEEEE. The CDR3 contains 14 residues. The CDR3 spells CASSLGQSNTEAFF.

The rearrangement joins TRBV29-1 to TRBJ2-5; TCRdb selects TRBD1, and the lack of DNA leaves this call unchecked. This CDR3 is 14 amino acids long. CDR1 and CDR2 (germline): SQVTM, ANQGSEA. CDR3 sequence reads: CSAIPWTGQETQYF.

The chain has TRBV28 and TRBJ2-7; the TCRdb D gene call, TRBD1, has no DNA to confirm it. There are 15 residues in the CDR3. The germline gives CDR1 MDHEN, CDR2 SYDVKM. CDR3 amino acids: CASSSPRGTAYEQYF.

V and J are TRBV5-5 and TRBJ2-5. This CDR3 is 12 amino acids long. Germline CDR1 and CDR2: SGHKS and YYEKEE (reference sequence). The CDR3 here is CASSLFPETQYF.

The chain couples TRBV29-1 to TRBJ2-7. This CDR3 spans 13 amino acids. Germline V gene lookup returns CDR1 SQVTM and CDR2 ANQGSEA. The CDR3 sequence: CSVVSGNSYEQYF.

The chain combines TRBV28 with TRBJ2-5; the TCRdb D gene call, TRBD2, has no DNA to confirm it. CDR1 MDHEN and CDR2 SYDVKM come from the germline V gene. This CDR3 contains 14 residues. The CDR3 here is CASSPLVAGETQYF.

V is TRBV29-1 and J is TRBJ2-7; TCRdb's D gene call, TRBD1, goes unchecked for lack of DNA. The CDR3 length is 17 residues. The germline gives CDR1 SQVTM, CDR2 ANQGSEA. The CDR3 sequence is CSVENPSVQGASYEQYF.

V is TRBV29-1 and J is TRBJ2-3; TCRdb calls TRBD2, which cannot be checked without DNA. Germline lookup yields CDR1 SQVTM and CDR2 ANQGSEA. The CDR3 is 21 amino acids. The CDR3 is CSVEEWGRTWGGSKAEDTQYF.

CDR3 region: CSATTSGVWNTQYF. The chain links TRBV20-1 to TRBJ2-3; TCRdb indicates TRBD2, and absent DNA this call remains unverified. Germline V gene sequence: CDR1 DFQATT, CDR2 SNEGSKA (reference sequence). This CDR3 is 14 amino acids long.

This sequence joins TRBV6-2 or TRBV6-3 and TRBJ2-2. This CDR3 has 12 residues. Germline values: CDR1 MNHEY, CDR2 SVGEGT. The CDR3 reads CASSFGTGELFF.

The chain uses TRBV14 and TRBJ2-1; TCRdb's assignment of TRBD1 cannot be checked, as there is no DNA. The CDR3 has 16 residues. Germline values: CDR1 SGHDN, CDR2 FVKESK. The CDR3 protein is CASSPPTGTVYNEQFF.

V gene TRBV7-6 combines with J gene TRBJ2-1; the TCRdb call, TRBD2, lacks DNA for checking. Germline V lookup: CDR1 SGHVS, CDR2 FNYEAQ. The CDR3 sequence is 21 residues long. The CDR3 region is CASSSPSSSGVRGADYNEQFF.

The gene calls are TRBV15 and TRBJ1-1; without DNA, the TCRdb call of TRBD1 cannot be checked. The CDR3 runs to 13 residues. CDR1 is LNHNV, CDR2 YYDKDF, per germline (reference sequence). CDR3 in amino acids: CATLGQANTEAFF.

The rearrangement links TRBV27 to TRBJ2-7. The CDR3 has 14 residues. Germline V gives CDR1 MNHEY, CDR2 SMNVEV (reference sequence). CDR3: CASSPTVISYEQYF.

The genes are TRBV28 and TRBJ1-5. The germline V gene has CDR1 MDHEN and CDR2 SYDVKM. The CDR3 is made up of 15 amino acids. CDR3 amino acids: CASSFPQNSNRPQHF.

The V gene is TRBV12-3 or TRBV12-4, the J gene TRBJ2-7. CDR3 size: 15 residues. This CDR3 is CASSLAPGSVYEQYF.

This chain connects TRBV20-1 to TRBJ2-1; the D call of TRBD2 rests on TCRdb alone, since no DNA is present to check it. Germline V gives CDR1 DFQATT, CDR2 SNEGSKA (reference sequence). The CDR3 spans 14 residues. CDR3 loop: CSARGTSGVNEQFF.

The chain carries TRBV3-1 and TRBJ2-2; without DNA, the TCRdb call of TRBD1 cannot be checked. Germline-derived CDR1 and CDR2 are LGHDT and YNNKEL (reference sequence). This CDR3 is 15 amino acids long. Here the CDR3 reads CASSPGQGDTGELFF.

The chain employs TRBV12-5 and TRBJ1-1; TCRdb's D gene call, TRBD1, goes unchecked for lack of DNA. This CDR3 region has 15 residues. Germline V gives CDR1 LGHNT, CDR2 FRNRAP. This chain's CDR3 is CASGLVQGRVTEAFF.

J is TRBJ2-1 and V is TRBV2. CDR1 is SNHLY, CDR2 FYNNEI, per germline. The CDR3 sequence is 14 residues long. The CDR3 spells CASSEGGSFNEQFF. Looking up the rest from reference TRBV2 and TRBJ2-1 gives the full variable domain: EPEVTQTPSHQVTQMGQEVILRCVPISNHLYFYWYRQILGQKVEFLVSFYNNEISEKSEIFDDQFSVERPDGSNFTLKIRSTKLEDSAMYFCASSEGGSFNEQFFGPGTRLTVL.

The chain combines TRBV5-1 with TRBJ2-1. The length of the CDR3 is 14 residues. Germline-derived CDR1 and CDR2 are SGHRS and YFSETQ. The CDR3 protein is CASSGTGSYNEQFF.

CDR3 protein: CASSSTEANTEAFF. The chain carries TRBV7-9 and TRBJ1-1. The germline gives CDR1 SEHNR, CDR2 FQNEAQ (reference sequence). This CDR3 comprises 14 residues. Full variable domain (rest looked up from reference TRBV7-9 and TRBJ1-1): DTGVSQNPRHKITKRGQNVTFRCDPISEHNRLYWYRQTLGQGPEFLTYFQNEAQLEKSRLLSDRFSAERPKGSFSTLEIQRTEQGDSAMYLCASSSTEANTEAFFGQGTRLTVV.

J is TRBJ2-5 and V is TRBV7-9; TCRdb gives TRBD1 as the D gene, but with no DNA this cannot be confirmed. CDR1 is SEHNR, CDR2 FQNEAQ, per germline (reference sequence). The CDR3 has 15 amino acids. The CDR3 protein is CASSRTGGVGETQYF.

V usage is TRBV24-1 and J usage is TRBJ2-5; TCRdb's D call, TRBD1, is unchecked because there is no DNA. Germline V lookup: CDR1 KGHDR, CDR2 SFDVKD. The CDR3 is made up of 16 amino acids. The CDR3 here is CATSDRRTGTQETQYF.

CDR3 sequence: CSVFTGDVEAFF. The chain recombines TRBV29-1 with TRBJ1-1; the D gene TCRdb calls, TRBD1, cannot be checked with no DNA. Germline CDR1 and CDR2: SQVTM and ANQGSEA. The CDR3 is 12 residues long.